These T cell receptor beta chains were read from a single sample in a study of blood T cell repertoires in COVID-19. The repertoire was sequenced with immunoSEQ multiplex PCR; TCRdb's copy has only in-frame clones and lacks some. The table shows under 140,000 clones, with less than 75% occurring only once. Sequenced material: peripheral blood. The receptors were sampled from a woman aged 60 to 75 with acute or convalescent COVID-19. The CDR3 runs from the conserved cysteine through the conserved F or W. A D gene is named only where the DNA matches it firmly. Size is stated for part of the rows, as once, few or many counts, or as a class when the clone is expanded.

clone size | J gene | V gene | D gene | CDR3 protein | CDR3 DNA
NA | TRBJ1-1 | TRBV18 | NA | CASSGLDKTEAFF | TGTGCCAGCTCAGGACTGGATAAGACTGAAGCTTTCTTT
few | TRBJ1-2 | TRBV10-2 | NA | CASSADRYGYTF | TGCGCCAGCAGTGCCGACAGATATGGCTACACCTTC
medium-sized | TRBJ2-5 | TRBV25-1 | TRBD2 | CASSAGAGGYGETQYF | TGTGCCAGCAGTGCTGGAGCGGGGGGATACGGAGAGACCCAGTACTTC
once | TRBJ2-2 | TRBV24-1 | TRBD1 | CATSDPQTGGTTGELFF | TGTGCCACCAGTGATCCGCAGACAGGGGGAACCACCGGGGAGCTGTTTTTT
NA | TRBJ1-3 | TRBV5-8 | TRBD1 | CASSFRDRGRNTIYF | TGTGCCAGCAGCTTCCGGGACAGGGGGAGAAACACCATATATTTT
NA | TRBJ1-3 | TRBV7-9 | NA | CASSLAPSSGNTIYF | TGTGCCAGCAGCTTAGCCCCGTCCTCTGGAAACACCATATATTTT
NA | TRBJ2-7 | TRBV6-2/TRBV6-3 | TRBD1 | CASSRPGQPNEQYF | TGTGCCAGCAGTCGACCGGGACAGCCCAACGAGCAGTACTTC
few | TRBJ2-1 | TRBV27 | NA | CATSGGPTYNEQFF | TGTGCCACCTCGGGCGGGCCCACCTACAATGAGCAGTTCTTC
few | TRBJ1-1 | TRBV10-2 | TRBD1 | CASSMAGGTEAFF | TGCGCCAGCAGTATGGCAGGGGGTACTGAAGCTTTCTTT
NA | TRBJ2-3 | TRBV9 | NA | CASSDRDYTDTQYF | TGTGCCAGCAGCGACCGGGATTACACAGATACGCAGTATTTT
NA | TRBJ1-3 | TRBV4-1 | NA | CASSQTVLGNTIYF | TGCGCCAGCAGCCAGACAGTTCTTGGAAACACCATATATTTT
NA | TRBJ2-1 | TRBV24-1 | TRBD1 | CATEGQNTNEQFF | TGTGCCACCGAGGGACAGAATACCAATGAGCAGTTCTTC
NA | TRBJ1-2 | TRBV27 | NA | CASSLRPTANYGYTF | TGTGCCAGCAGTCTCCGACCTACAGCTAACTATGGCTACACCTTC
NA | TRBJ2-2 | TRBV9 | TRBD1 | CASSVGSGTGNTGELFF | TGTGCCAGCAGCGTAGGGTCCGGGACAGGGAACACCGGGGAGCTGTTTTTT
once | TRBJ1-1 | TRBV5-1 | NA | CASSLAGGAKEAFF | TGCGCCAGCAGCTTGGCCGGAGGGGCAAAGGAAGCTTTCTTT
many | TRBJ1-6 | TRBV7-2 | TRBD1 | CASSFLPTGGSNSPLHF | TGTGCCAGCAGCTTCCTACCCACAGGGGGCTCGAATTCACCCCTCCACTTT
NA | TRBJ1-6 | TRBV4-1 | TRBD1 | CASRPGLQGLDSPLHF | TGCGCCAGCAGGCCCGGCCTACAGGGGTTGGATTCACCCCTCCACTTT
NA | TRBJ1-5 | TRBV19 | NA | CASESSVYSNQPQHF | TGTGCCAGTGAAAGTTCCGTCTATAGCAATCAGCCCCAGCATTTT
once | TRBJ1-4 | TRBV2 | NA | CASSPTATNEKLFF | TGTGCCAGCAGTCCGACAGCAACTAATGAAAAACTGTTTTTT
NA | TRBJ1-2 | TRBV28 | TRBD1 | CASSLSLGGQGGYGYTF | TGTGCCAGCAGTTTATCCCTCGGAGGACAGGGTGGCTATGGCTACACCTTC